These 2 T cell receptor beta chains came from one sample sequenced in a study of cytomegalovirus exposure and HLA in healthy donors. Primers: 60 Vbeta forward and 13 Jbeta reverse. Profiled with immunoSEQ multiplex PCR; TCRdb holds only in-frame clones, not every one. This table has fewer than 200,000 clones, around 80% appearing once. Specimen: PBMCs. These receptors were taken from a woman younger than 45 in good health and CMV-seronegative.

For this clone: At one boundary the junction diverges from the germline segment, which might be a read error. This chain connects TRBV11-2 to TRBJ2-6; D may be TRBD1 (5 bases). CDR1 SGHAT and CDR2 FQNNGV come from the germline V gene. This CDR3 spans 14 amino acids. The chain's CDR3 is CASSLTLGANGLTF. Here the CDR3 DNA reads TGTGCCAGCAGCTTAACTCTTGGGGCCAACGGCCTGACTTTC. The entire variable domain, with the rest obtained from reference TRBV11-2 and TRBJ2-6, is as follows: EAGVAQSPRYKIIEKRQSVAFWCNPISGHATLYWYQQILGQGPKLLIQFQNNGVVDDSQLPKDRFSAERLKGVDSTLKIQPAKLEDSAVYLCASSLTLGANGLTFGAGSRLTVL.

The chain couples TRBV19 to TRBJ2-3, with 14 bases that match TRBD2. Germline CDR1 LNHDA, CDR2 SQIVND (reference sequence). The V segment lost 5 bases and the J segment 7 bases; nucleotides outside the gene matches: 14. The CDR3 loop spans 18 amino acids. In nucleotides, the CDR3 is TGTGCCAGTAGTCAAGGACTAGCGGGGGGTTCATCTAGGTATACGCAGTATTTT. Amino acids: CASSQGLAGGSSRYTQYF.